This T cell receptor (beta chain) was sequenced during a study of Ad26.COV2.S vaccination and SARS-CoV-2 variants (dated by TCRdb to about 2021). With regard to the full study: Donors in the vaccine arm were drawn from COV1001, a phase I-IIa trial of Ad26.COV2.S in healthy adults that was multicentre, randomized, double-blind and placebo-controlled. Blinding of investigators to trial group allocation was maintained during experiments and outcome assessment. Dosing of Ad26.COV2.S was intramuscular, at either 5x10^10 or 1x10^11 viral particles, delivered as one shot or as two shots spaced 56 days apart. Participants in the trial were split at random into five groups of five each, receiving low-dose or high-dose Ad26.COV2.S once or twice, or else placebo on both occasions. The specificity and breadth of SARS-CoV-2-reactive T cell receptors after Ad26.COV2.S vaccination were assessed by TCRbeta repertoire sequencing. A total of approximately 32 samples were included in the TCR-sequenced set, comprising roughly 20 Ad26.COV2.S vaccine recipients, 5 placebo recipients and 8 SARS-CoV-2 convalescent individuals. Study-wide findings and limitations: After vaccination, spike-specific CD8+ and CD4+ T cell responses were reported to show substantial breadth. Vaccine and placebo recipients had comparable non-spike TCR breadth, which fits with the vaccine containing only spike. Ad26.COV2.S recipients had higher spike-specific TCR breadth than placebo recipients (P = 0.0014). The study was not powered for comparison of responses between vaccine doses or regimens. The authors noted that the TCR breadth and depth analyses may have underestimated total T cell responses.

The immunoSEQ Assay was used to sequence TCRbeta CDR3 regions. After extraction, genomic DNA underwent amplification by bias-controlled multiplex PCR, followed by high-throughput sequencing. Processing in the source paper ran as follows. Collapsing and filtering of sequences were performed to quantify the absolute abundance of each unique TCRbeta CDR3 region. T cell fraction was estimated by normalizing TCRbeta template counts to usable DNA, which was measured by amplifying reference genes present in all nucleated cells. Repertoire TCRs were annotated as SARS-CoV-2-specific when V gene, CDR3 amino acid sequence and J gene were exactly matched to a known reactive TCR set. The reference SARS-CoV-2 TCR set was obtained from MIRA and was filtered for enrichment in COVID-19-positive ImmuneCODE repertoires, whereby public or cross-reactive TCRs were removed. Using the MIRA antigens, annotated TCRs were further analysed by specific ORF or by position within an ORF. Breadth was defined as the number of annotated unique rearrangements divided by the total number of unique productive rearrangements, and depth was defined as the summed frequency of the annotated unique rearrangements. Two-sided Wilcoxon rank-sum tests were applied when comparing TCR breadth between groups. TCRdb limited this immuneACCESS table to in-frame rearrangements with V and J called. A share of clones is missing; checked studies link under half to unresolved V genes, and the rest is unexplained. V and J calls and clone size are those listed in that table; D and trimming were worked out from the DNA. This sample is represented by roughly 700,000 clones; roughly 90% of them were singletons. The ten largest clones represent roughly 1.5% of the sample.

This clone came up a few times. Which antigen it targets is not known. There are no base qualities to consult, and no much larger clone falls within one base. Additional DNA sequences in this sample encode the identical CDR3. The CDR3 contains 14 residues, cysteine and phenylalanine counted. The sequence is cut down to CDR3 DNA, 42 bases in frame from base 1. V is cut by 1 base and J by 0 bases, and the space between the germline ends is 7 bases. CDR1 and CDR2 are read off the germline V gene as SGHNT and YENEEA. What this sample's treatment or condition label stands for: about 20 received Ad26.COV2.S at low or high dose, single or two shots; about 5 received placebo; per-sample allocation not given. For vaccine and placebo recipients, the sequenced repertoires came from samples collected on day 63 after the first injection. Between 29 July and 7 August 2020, Cohort 1b enrolled about 27 adults aged 18-55 years at one site in Boston, USA. Ad26.COV2.S was a replication-incompetent adenovirus type 26 vector expressing a prefusion-stabilized SARS-CoV-2 spike protein from the original Wuhan strain.

This clonotype originated in a person aged 18-65 years who received the Ad26.COV2.S COVID-19 vaccine or a placebo. The source was peripheral blood, collected in a trial of Ad26.COV2.S vaccine versus placebo. The chain employs TRBV11-3 and TRBJ2-7, with TRBD1 perhaps the D gene, on 5 matching bases. This receptor has the CDR3 CASSLGGSSYEQYF. At the DNA level, the sequence is TGTGCCAGCAGCTTAGGGGGCAGCTCCTACGAGCAGTACTTC.